These 26 T cell receptor beta chains were all obtained from the same sample, sequenced in a study of blood T cell repertoires in COVID-19. Generated by immunoSEQ multiplex PCR, the TCRdb table keeps only in-frame clones and is missing some. The sample carries about 200,000 clones, roughly 90% recorded once. Sequencing was carried out using peripheral blood. All receptors derive from an older woman with acute or convalescent COVID-19.

The V and J genes are TRBV5-1 and TRBJ1-1; D ambiguous. Trimming took 0 bases from V and 1 from J, leaving 10 bases between them. This CDR3 has 15 residues. The germline gives CDR1 SGHRS, CDR2 YFSETQ. CDR3 protein: CASSLGAAWNTEAFF. The CDR3 region has the DNA TGCGCCAGCAGCTTGGGGGCCGCTTGGAACACTGAAGCTTTCTTT. Based on the CDR3 plus reference TRBV5-1 and TRBJ1-1, the full variable domain is KAGVTQTPRYLIKTRGQQVTLSCSPISGHRSVSWYQQTPGQGLQFLFEYFSETQRNKGNFPGRFSGRQFSNSRSEMNVSTLELGDSALYLCASSLGAAWNTEAFFGQGTRLTVV.

The chain combines TRBV19 with TRBJ1-5, with TRBD1 matching over 7 bases. V trimming: 7 bases; J trimming: 2 bases; junction bases outside the gene matches: 8. CDR3 length: 15 residues. CDR1 is LNHDA and CDR2 is SQIVND in the germline V gene (reference sequence). CDR3 residues: CASNKGARGNQPQHF. In DNA, the CDR3 is TGTGCCAGTAATAAGGGGGCGCGGGGCAATCAGCCCCAGCATTTT.

The V and J genes are TRBV4-1 and TRBJ1-2, with D tentatively TRBD1 (6 bases). Per germline, CDR1 MGHRA and CDR2 YSYEKL. The length of the CDR3 is 17 residues. V was trimmed by 1 base and J by 4 bases, leaving 19 bases between them. CDR3 DNA: TGCGCCAGCAGCCAAGTTCTAGGGGGGGCGCAGGGCTATGGCTACACCTTC. It encodes CASSQVLGGAQGYGYTF.

The V gene is TRBV14, the J gene TRBJ1-1; 10 positions match TRBD1. CDR1 is SGHDN, CDR2 FVKESK, per germline. V was pared by 2 bases and J by 10 bases, with 16 bases of the junction left unmatched. The CDR3 has 17 amino acids. CDR3 region: CASSQFVGQGWTPRAFF. CDR3 nucleotides: TGTGCCAGCAGCCAATTCGTGGGACAGGGGTGGACCCCTCGAGCTTTCTTT.

The table lists this clone with a count of one. The chain links TRBV18 to TRBJ1-3, with a weak D call TRBD1 (5 bases). Trimming took off 6 bases at V and 1 base at J, with 10 bases between the two ends. The length of the CDR3 is 14 residues. Germline V gene data show CDR1 as KGHSH and CDR2 as LQKENI. The CDR3 DNA sequence: TGTGCCAGCTCTCCCCAGGGATCTGGAAACACCATATATTTT. As protein: CASSPQGSGNTIYF.

The J gene is TRBJ2-5, the V gene TRBV4-3, with D perhaps matching TRBD1 (6 bases). Germline lookup yields CDR1 LGHNA and CDR2 YSLEER. Between the trimmed V and J ends, which lost 1 base and 0 bases, there was a span of 6 bases. There are 14 residues in the CDR3. The CDR3 sequence: CASSQGQDQETQYF. The CDR3 coding sequence is TGCGCCAGCAGCCAAGGACAGGACCAAGAGACCCAGTACTTC.

The genes are TRBV24-1 and TRBJ1-6; perhaps TRBD1 as D (5 bases). V lost 0 bases, J lost 7 bases, and 12 bases lay in between. The length of the CDR3 is 16 residues. CDR1 KGHDR and CDR2 SFDVKD come from the germline V gene. The CDR3 sequence: CATSDLFSQGNSPLHF. The CDR3 coding sequence is TGTGCCACCAGTGATTTGTTTTCCCAGGGCAATTCACCCCTCCACTTT.

J is TRBJ2-7 and V is TRBV5-5; D perhaps matches TRBD2 (6 bases). Germline CDR1 and CDR2: SGHKS and YYEKEE (reference sequence). Between the trimmed V and J ends, which lost 4 bases and 0 bases, there was a span of 14 bases. This CDR3 region has 15 residues. The CDR3 DNA reads TGTGCCAGCAGCCCAGGGACTGCCAGCTCCTACGAGCAGTACTTC. Its translation is CASSPGTASSYEQYF.

This rearrangement joins TRBV28 to TRBJ2-7, with 7 bases aligning to TRBD2. This CDR3 has 13 residues. V shed 9 bases, J shed 2 bases, and the junction held 7 bases outside the gene matches. The germline gives CDR1 MDHEN, CDR2 SYDVKM. The CDR3 spells CASLGGGTYEQYF. The CDR3 nucleotides read TGTGCCAGTTTGGGGGGGGGAACCTACGAGCAGTACTTC.

The CDR3 coding sequence is TGTGCCAGCTCACCAGACAGGGTCGACGGCTTTGGCGAGCAGTACTTC. Its translation: CASSPDRVDGFGEQYF. J is TRBJ2-7 and V is TRBV18, with TRBD1 matching 7 bases. Per the germline V gene, CDR1 is KGHSH and CDR2 is LQKENI. With V trimmed by 2 bases and J by 6 bases, 13 bases remained unmatched. This CDR3 spans 16 amino acids.

This sequence joins TRBV5-1 and TRBJ2-3; possibly TRBD1 for D (5 bases). The germline CDR1 and CDR2 sequences are SGHRS and YFSETQ. V was cut by 4 bases and J by 6 bases, with 18 bases left in between. The CDR3 sequence is 15 residues long. The CDR3 sequence is CASSGAGRGIDTQYF. DNA for the CDR3: TGCGCCAGCAGCGGGGCCGGAAGGGGCATCGATACGCAGTATTTT. The full variable domain, in which reference TRBV5-1 and TRBJ2-3 provide the parts outside the CDR3, is KAGVTQTPRYLIKTRGQQVTLSCSPISGHRSVSWYQQTPGQGLQFLFEYFSETQRNKGNFPGRFSGRQFSNSRSEMNVSTLELGDSALYLCASSGAGRGIDTQYFGPGTRLTVL.

The chain is built from TRBV10-3 and TRBJ2-5; 12 nucleotides agree with TRBD2. Germline CDR1 and CDR2: ENHRY and SYGVKD. The CDR3 length is 14 residues. The V segment lost 10 bases and the J segment 5 bases; nucleotides outside the gene matches: 8. Here the CDR3 DNA reads TGTGCCACTCTAGCGGGGGGGCCCCGGGAGACCCAGTACTTC. Translation: CATLAGGPRETQYF.

Here the CDR3 DNA reads TGTGCCAGCAGGCTAGGGGGCCCGAGGCAGCCCCAGCATTTT. Translation: CASRLGGPRQPQHF. The chain is built from TRBV28 and TRBJ1-5; 7 bases map to TRBD1. Per the germline V gene, CDR1 is MDHEN and CDR2 is SYDVKM. The CDR3 sequence is 14 residues long. V dropped 6 bases and J dropped 7; count of bases not matched to a gene: 9.

There are a few counts of this clone. The gene calls are TRBV7-8 and TRBJ2-1, with D possibly matching TRBD1 (5 bases). Trimming cost V 5 bases and J 0 bases, with 11 bases left between them. This CDR3 has 15 amino acids. The germline CDR1 and CDR2 sequences are SGHVS and FQNEAQ. The CDR3 nucleotides read TGTGCCAGCAGCAAAGGGGCTTTCTCCTACAATGAGCAGTTCTTC. It translates to CASSKGAFSYNEQFF. The full variable domain, with the rest looked up from reference TRBV7-8 and TRBJ2-1, is GAGVSQSPRYKVAKRGQDVALRCDPISGHVSLFWYQQALGQGPEFLTYFQNEAQLDKSGLPSDRFFAERPEGSVSTLKIQRTQQEDSAVYLCASSKGAFSYNEQFFGPGTRLTVL.

The chain is built from TRBV7-2 and TRBJ2-3; 12 bases align to TRBD1. This CDR3 contains 16 residues. V was pared by 2 bases and J by 5 bases, with 5 bases of the junction left unmatched. Germline assignment: CDR1 SGHTA and CDR2 FQGNSA. The CDR3 nucleotides read TGTGCCAGCAGCTTATTGGGACAGGGGGCAGTAGATACGCAGTATTTT. Amino acid sequence: CASSLLGQGAVDTQYF.

This chain uses TRBV18 with TRBJ2-7; possible D gene TRBD1, 5 bases. The CDR3 is made up of 13 amino acids. Trimming removed 3 bases at V and 3 bases at J, with 9 bases between. The germline V gene encodes CDR1 KGHSH and CDR2 LQKENI. In nucleotides, the CDR3 is TGTGCCAGCTCACCCAAACAGGACTACGAGCAGTACTTC. It specifies CASSPKQDYEQYF.

The CDR3 DNA sequence: TGTGCCACCAGCCCCCGGACAGGGGGGGTCACTGAAGCTTTCTTT. It encodes CATSPRTGGVTEAFF. V usage is TRBV15 and J usage is TRBJ1-1; 10 bases are shared with TRBD1. CDR1 and CDR2 (germline): LNHNV, YYDKDF (reference sequence). CDR3 length: 15 residues. V gave up 5 bases and J gave up 4 bases; unmatched junction bases: 7.

J is TRBJ2-7 and V is TRBV18; D remains unclear. The CDR3 is 14 amino acids. V was trimmed by 1 base and J by 6 bases, leaving 13 bases between them. The germline V gene has CDR1 KGHSH and CDR2 LQKENI. In nucleotides, the CDR3 is TGTGCCAGCTCACCACGTCTAAACGAGGCCGAGCAGTACTTC. Protein product: CASSPRLNEAEQYF.

This sequence joins TRBV18 and TRBJ1-1; 9 positions agree with TRBD1. V shed 5 bases and J 0 bases; nucleotides not matched to a gene: 7. Germline V gives CDR1 KGHSH, CDR2 LQKENI. The CDR3 is 16 residues long. CDR3 DNA sequence: TGTGCCAGCTCAAATCGACAGGGGGGGATGAACACTGAAGCTTTCTTT. Translation: CASSNRQGGMNTEAFF.

The chain employs TRBV7-9 and TRBJ1-1; D not resolved. Trimming took off 0 bases at V and 5 bases at J, with 16 bases between the two ends. Germline V gene data show CDR1 as SEHNR and CDR2 as FQNEAQ (reference sequence). This CDR3 has 16 residues. CDR3 nucleotide sequence: TGTGCCAGCAGCTTAGCGCCCCTTGTGAGAAGAACTGAAGCTTTCTTT. Its protein is CASSLAPLVRRTEAFF. The whole variable domain, filled in from reference TRBV7-9 and TRBJ1-1, reads DTGVSQNPRHKITKRGQNVTFRCDPISEHNRLYWYRQTLGQGPEFLTYFQNEAQLEKSRLLSDRFSAERPKGSFSTLEIQRTEQGDSAMYLCASSLAPLVRRTEAFFGQGTRLTVV.

The genes are TRBV18 and TRBJ1-1; D not resolved. Germline V gene data show CDR1 as KGHSH and CDR2 as LQKENI. The germline V and J ends were trimmed by 2 bases and 7 bases, with 14 bases remaining between them. This CDR3 has 14 amino acids. The CDR3 nucleotides are TGTGCCAGCTCACCATTTCGCAGAGACTATGAAGCTTTCTTT. Translating gives CASSPFRRDYEAFF. Looking up the rest from reference TRBV18 and TRBJ1-1 gives the full variable domain: NAGVMQNPRHLVRRRGQEARLRCSPMKGHSHVYWYRQLPEEGLKFMVYLQKENIIDESGMPKERFSAEFPKEGPSILRIQQVVRGDSAAYFCASSPFRRDYEAFFGQGTRLTVV.

The chain recombines TRBV28 with TRBJ2-3; 12 nucleotides match TRBD2. In germline, CDR1 is MDHEN, CDR2 SYDVKM. The CDR3 contains 17 residues. Trimming took 1 base from V and 5 from J; bases not matched to a gene: 7. DNA of the CDR3: TGTGCCAGCAGTTTATATGCTAGCGGGAGGGCCCAAGATACGCAGTATTTT. It specifies CASSLYASGRAQDTQYF.

This CDR3 reads CASSELKGGETQYF. The CDR3 DNA reads as TGCGCCAGCAGTGAATTGAAAGGGGGCGAGACCCAGTACTTC. The chain recombines TRBV10-2 with TRBJ2-5; 7 bases map to TRBD1. The ends lost 3 bases at V and 5 bases at J; junction bases unmatched: 6. The CDR3 has 14 amino acids. Germline V lookup: CDR1 WSHSY, CDR2 SAAADI.

The table lists this clone with a count of one. The V gene is TRBV11-2, the J gene TRBJ1-1; no clear D. V gave up 1 base and J gave up 4 bases, with 19 bases separating them. Germline-derived CDR1 and CDR2 are SGHAT and FQNNGV. There are 17 residues in the CDR3. CDR3 sequence reads: CASSLGTQTAPGTEAFF. The DNA for the CDR3 is TGTGCCAGCAGCTTAGGAACTCAGACGGCCCCGGGCACTGAAGCTTTCTTT. Full variable domain (missing parts from reference TRBV11-2 and TRBJ1-1): EAGVAQSPRYKIIEKRQSVAFWCNPISGHATLYWYQQILGQGPKLLIQFQNNGVVDDSQLPKDRFSAERLKGVDSTLKIQPAKLEDSAVYLCASSLGTQTAPGTEAFFGQGTRLTVV.

This rearrangement joins TRBV28 to TRBJ2-7; possible D gene TRBD2, 6 bases. V was clipped by 4 bases and J by 0 bases, with 7 bases between them. The CDR3 has 13 amino acids. In germline, CDR1 is MDHEN, CDR2 SYDVKM. CDR3 in DNA: TGTGCCAGCAGTTCGGGAGTCTCCTACGAGCAGTACTTC. Protein: CASSSGVSYEQYF. Supplemented by reference TRBV28 and TRBJ2-7, the full variable domain reads DVKVTQSSRYLVKRTGEKVFLECVQDMDHENMFWYRQDPGLGLRLIYFSYDVKMKEKGDIPEGYSVSREKKERFSLILESASTNQTSMYLCASSSGVSYEQYFGPGTRLTVT.

The gene calls are TRBV7-2 and TRBJ2-5; D might be TRBD2 (6 bases). Germline values: CDR1 SGHTA, CDR2 FQGNSA. The CDR3 consists of 15 residues. The V and J ends lost 5 bases and 2 bases respectively, with 15 bases between them. CDR3 DNA sequence: TGTGCCAGCAGCCTGGACCCGACTAGTCAAGAGACCCAGTACTTC. Its translation: CASSLDPTSQETQYF.